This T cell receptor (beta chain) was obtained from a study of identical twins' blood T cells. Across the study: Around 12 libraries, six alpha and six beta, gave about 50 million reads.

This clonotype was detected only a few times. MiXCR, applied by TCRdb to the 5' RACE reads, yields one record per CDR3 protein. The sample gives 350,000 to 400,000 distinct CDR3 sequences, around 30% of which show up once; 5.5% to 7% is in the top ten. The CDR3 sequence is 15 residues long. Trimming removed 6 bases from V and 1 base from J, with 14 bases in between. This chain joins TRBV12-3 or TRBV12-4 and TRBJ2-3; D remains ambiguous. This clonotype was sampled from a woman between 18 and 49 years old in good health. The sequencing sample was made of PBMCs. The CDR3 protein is CASSLMAPGTDTQYF. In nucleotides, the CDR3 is TGTGCCAGCAGCTTGATGGCCCCGGGCACAGATACGCAGTATTTT.